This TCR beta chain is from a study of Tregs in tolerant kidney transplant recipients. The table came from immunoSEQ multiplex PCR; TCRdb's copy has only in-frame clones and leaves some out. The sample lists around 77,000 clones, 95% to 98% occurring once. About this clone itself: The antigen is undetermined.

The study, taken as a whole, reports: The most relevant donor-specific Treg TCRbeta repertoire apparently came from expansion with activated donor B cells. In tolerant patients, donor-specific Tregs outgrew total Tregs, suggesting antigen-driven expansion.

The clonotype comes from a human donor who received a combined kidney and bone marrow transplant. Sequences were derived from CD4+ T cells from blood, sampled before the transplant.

The CDR3, as DNA: TGTGCCAGAAGCCGGCGGGGAGGGGCCCCGAACACTGAAGCTTTCTTT. Translated, it gives CARSRRGGAPNTEAFF. This chain links TRBV5-3 with TRBJ1-1; possible D gene TRBD1, 5 bases. TRBV5-3 is noted as an ORF with a role that remains uncertain. The CDR3 extends over 16 amino acids. Trimming took off 4 bases at V and 1 base at J, with 17 bases between the two ends.